The 10 T cell receptor beta chains below were found in one sample sequenced in a study of cytomegalovirus exposure and HLA in healthy donors. 13 Jbeta primers and 60 Vbeta primers were used for the PCR. Profiled with immunoSEQ multiplex PCR; TCRdb holds only in-frame clones, not every one. The sample holds 150,000 to 200,000 clones, roughly 12% seen once. Sequences were obtained from PBMCs. These receptor sequences come from a man aged 45 to 65 in good health and CMV-seropositive.

CDR3: CASSLDRGFTDTQYF. The CDR3, as DNA: TGCGCCAGCAGCTTGGACAGGGGCTTCACAGATACGCAGTATTTT. The chain couples TRBV5-1 to TRBJ2-3; TRBD1 matches 7 bases. This CDR3 comprises 15 residues. V dropped 0 bases and J dropped 2; count of bases not matched to a gene: 3. The germline gives CDR1 SGHRS, CDR2 YFSETQ.

In this sample, this clone turned up a few times. The chain uses TRBV11-3 and TRBJ2-2; 8 positions agree with TRBD2. CDR1 is SGHNT and CDR2 is YENEEA in the germline V gene. This CDR3 has 15 amino acids. Trimming took 6 bases from V and 0 from J; bases not matched to a gene: 3. CDR3 DNA sequence: TGTGCCAGCAGGACGGGAGGGGCGAACACCGGGGAGCTGTTTTTT. Encoded protein: CASRTGGANTGELFF.

This clone was seen only a few times. The rearrangement joins TRBV5-1 to TRBJ1-2; D might be TRBD1 (6 bases). CDR3 length equals 14 residues. V was shortened by 0 bases and J by 5 bases, with 11 bases between the two germline ends. The V gene's germline CDR1 is SGHRS and CDR2 YFSETQ. The CDR3, as DNA: TGCGCCAGCAGCTTGGGAGGGGGAGTATATGGCTACACCTTC. Its translation is CASSLGGGVYGYTF.

This clone was counted a few times. V and J are TRBV6-6 and TRBJ1-1; no definite D call. The CDR3 is 11 amino acids. V shed 2 bases and J shed 10 bases, with 8 bases lying between them. Germline lookup yields CDR1 MNHNY and CDR2 SVGAGI (reference sequence). The CDR3 DNA is TGTGCCAGCAGTTACACAGCGGGAGCTTTCTTT. This sequence encodes CASSYTAGAFF.

This chain connects TRBV28 to TRBJ1-5; 11 bases line up with TRBD1. V lost 5 bases, J lost 4 bases, and 7 bases stayed unmatched. This CDR3 has 16 amino acids. Germline V gene data show CDR1 as MDHEN and CDR2 as SYDVKM. CDR3: CASSGRDRGANQPQHF. The DNA for the CDR3 is TGTGCCAGCAGTGGCCGGGACAGGGGGGCTAATCAGCCCCAGCATTTT.

The chain links TRBV5-1 to TRBJ1-1; 10 positions match TRBD1. V was pared by 0 bases and J by 12 bases, with 14 bases of the junction left unmatched. Germline CDR1 SGHRS, CDR2 YFSETQ. The CDR3 has 16 residues. The CDR3 spells CASSLGSETGGLVSFF. DNA for the CDR3: TGCGCCAGCAGCTTGGGTAGTGAGACAGGGGGCCTCGTTTCTTTCTTT.

This clone was picked up a small number of times. The J gene is TRBJ2-5, the V gene TRBV14; the D gene is possibly TRBD2 (5 bases). Trimming took 4 bases from V and 1 from J, leaving 16 bases between them. CDR1 SGHDN and CDR2 FVKESK come from the germline V gene. CDR3 length: 16 residues. CDR3 amino acids: CASSPFLRASQETQYF. The CDR3 DNA reads TGTGCCAGCAGCCCCTTTTTGAGGGCTTCCCAAGAGACCCAGTACTTC.

This chain joins TRBV6-5 and TRBJ2-3, with D possibly TRBD1 on 7 matching bases. The CDR3 runs 16 residues. V gave up 0 bases and J gave up 3 bases, with 13 bases separating them. Germline CDR1 MNHEY, CDR2 SVGAGI. The CDR3 sequence: CASSYSGGAGTDTQYF. The CDR3 DNA reads TGTGCCAGCAGTTACTCAGGGGGCGCGGGGACAGATACGCAGTATTTT.

The chain has TRBV14 and TRBJ2-7, with D perhaps matching TRBD2 (5 bases). The germline V and J ends were trimmed by 0 bases and 7 bases, with 13 bases remaining between them. Germline values: CDR1 SGHDN, CDR2 FVKESK. This CDR3 has 14 residues. The DNA of the CDR3 is TGTGCCAGCAGCCAAGATTTGGTCGGGGTTGAGCAGTACGTC. It specifies CASSQDLVGVEQYV.

The sample holds a few counts of this clone. The genes are TRBV6-1 and TRBJ1-5, with TRBD1 matching over 10 bases. Germline CDR1 MNHNS, CDR2 SASEGT. The CDR3 loop spans 15 amino acids. The V gene end was trimmed by 7 bases and the J gene end by 5 bases; junction bases not matched to a gene: 8. In DNA, the CDR3 is TGTGCCAGCATACGATACGGGACAGGGGATCAGCCCCAGCATTTT. Encoded protein: CASIRYGTGDQPQHF.